This TCR beta chain came from a study of OX40 agonist ivuxolimab in advanced cancers. Findings of the study overall: On average, CD8+ T cells showed a greater number of expanded clones than CD4+.

CDR1 and CDR2 (germline): KGHSH, LQKENI. Germline trimming cut 2 bases from V and 0 bases from J; bases unmatched to any gene: 11. This CDR3 has 19 amino acids. Clones were read by immunoSEQ multiplex PCR, and TCRdb kept only the in-frame ones, dropping some. The table lists around 35,000 clones, about 88% of them singletons, with 2% to 3% in the top ten. Note on this clone: What it binds is unknown.

This receptor was obtained from an adult with an advanced solid tumor such as melanoma, head and neck, liver or kidney cancer. The chain carries TRBV18 and TRBJ2-7; 12 nucleotides line up with TRBD2. Source: CD4+ or CD8+ T cells sorted from blood, taken in a trial of the OX40 agonist ivuxolimab. The CDR3 spells CASSPTSGGTVSTSYEQYF. The DNA of the CDR3 is TGTGCCAGCTCACCAACTAGCGGGGGGACCGTATCCACCTCCTACGAGCAGTACTTC. The full variable domain, rest sourced from reference TRBV18 and TRBJ2-7, is NAGVMQNPRHLVRRRGQEARLRCSPMKGHSHVYWYRQLPEEGLKFMVYLQKENIIDESGMPKERFSAEFPKEGPSILRIQQVVRGDSAAYFCASSPTSGGTVSTSYEQYFGPGTRLTVT.